These T cell receptor beta chains were read from a single sample in a study of identifying expanded T cells in peripheral blood. Measured with immunoSEQ multiplex PCR; TCRdb has only the in-frame clones, and not every one. This sample has 80,000 to 90,000 clones; approximately 86% occur once, and the top ten carry roughly 5.9%. The specimen was blood. The receptors here all came from a person aged 18 to 70 in good health. Both conserved end residues are part of each CDR3. A D gene is named only where the DNA matches it firmly. Some rows mark clone size as missing; the rest say once, few, many or name a class of expanded clone.

clone_size d_call j_call v_call cdr3_nt cdr3_aa
once - TRBJ2-5 TRBV19 TGTGCCAGTAGTATGGACCGCCTGCCAGAGACCCAGTACTTC CASSMDRLPETQYF
- - TRBJ1-2 TRBV30 TGTGCCTGGAGGCCGGGGACTCTGATCTATGGCTACACCTTC CAWRPGTLIYGYTF
- TRBD1 TRBJ1-2 TRBV9 TGTGCCAGCAGCGTAGATCATGGGACAGGGGACCTGTATGGCTACACCTTC CASSVDHGTGDLYGYTF
- TRBD2 TRBJ2-1 TRBV7-2 TGTGCCAGCAGCAAAGGACTAGCGGGGGGAGGGGAGCAGTTCTTC CASSKGLAGGGEQFF
- TRBD1 TRBJ1-6 TRBV15 TGTGCCACCAGCAGAGTGTTTGGACAGGGGGCTAATTCACCCCTCCACTTT CATSRVFGQGANSPLHF
once - TRBJ2-6 TRBV5-5 TGTGCCACCTACCTCCAGGGTGCCGGGGCCAACGTCCTGACTTTC CATYLQGAGANVLTF
- - TRBJ2-1 TRBV10-3 TGTGCCATCAGTGAGTCTAGGCTAGCAAGCTCCTACAATGAGCAGTTCTTC CAISESRLASSYNEQFF
- - TRBJ2-5 TRBV5-4 TGTGCCAGCAGCTTGATGGGAGCCGTCTCCCAAGAGACCCAGTACTTC CASSLMGAVSQETQYF
- - TRBJ1-5 TRBV19 TGTGCCAGTAGTATCAATGGACGAGGCAATCAGCCCCAGCATTTT CASSINGRGNQPQHF
- - TRBJ1-1 TRBV14 TGTGCCAGCAGCCAAGACCCAGGTTACATGAACACTGAAGCTTTCTTT CASSQDPGYMNTEAFF
- - TRBJ2-5 TRBV6-6 TGTGCCAGCAGTAGGCAAGAGACCCAGTACTTC CASSRQETQYF
- TRBD1 TRBJ2-1 TRBV5-4 TGTGCCAGCAGCCCAACCCGACAGGGGTTGTACAATGAGCAGTTCTTC CASSPTRQGLYNEQFF
- TRBD1 TRBJ1-5 TRBV6-5 TGTGCCAGCAGTTACGGGCAGGGGGGAAATCAGCCCCAGCATTTT CASSYGQGGNQPQHF
- - TRBJ2-3 TRBV18 TGTGCCAGCTTGTCAGGGGAGAGTACGCAGTATTTT CASLSGESTQYF
- TRBD1 TRBJ1-1 TRBV4-1 TGCGCCAGCAGCCACCTGGACAGGGAGCCTGAAGCTTTCTTT CASSHLDREPEAFF
- TRBD1 TRBJ1-4 TRBV10-2 TGCGCCAGCAGCGCCGGGACAGGGAACAAAAAACTGTTTTTT CASSAGTGNKKLFF
- - TRBJ2-1 TRBV5-6 TGTGCCAGCAGCTTCAAGAGCTCCTACAATGAGCAGTTCTTC CASSFKSSYNEQFF
- - TRBJ2-1 TRBV18 TGTGCCAGCTCACCAGGGGCAGGGGCGGATGAGCAGTTCTTC CASSPGAGADEQFF
few TRBD1 TRBJ1-1 TRBV19 TGTGCCAGTCTTGGGACAGCACACACTGAAGCTTTCTTT CASLGTAHTEAFF
- - TRBJ1-2 TRBV5-1 TGCGCCAGCAGCTTGGTCCCCCCCAGGGACACCTATGGCTACACCTTC CASSLVPPRDTYGYTF
- - TRBJ1-1 TRBV4-2 TGTGCCAGCAGCCAAGATCGCGGAAGGGGACCGAACACTGAAGCTTTCTTT CASSQDRGRGPNTEAFF
- - TRBJ1-6 TRBV5-6 TGTGCCAGCAGCTTGTTCGGGGGTCTTTCACCCCTCCACTTT CASSLFGGLSPLHF
few - TRBJ1-6 TRBV9 TGTGCCAGCAGCTTGGGCTGGACCGCCGGCTCACCCCTCCACTTT CASSLGWTAGSPLHF
- - TRBJ1-3 TRBV7-8 TGTGCCTCGAGACAGGCGAACGGAAACACCATATATTTT CASRQANGNTIYF
few - TRBJ2-7 TRBV6-1 TGTGCCAGCACCCCCCCGGGGCGGGACGCCTACGAGCAGTACTTC CASTPPGRDAYEQYF